These 8 T cell receptor beta chains originate from one sample sequenced in a study of T-cell memory formation after mild COVID-19. TCRdb itself ran the 5' RACE reads through MiXCR, one entry per CDR3 protein. In the table there are 40,000 to 55,000 distinct CDR3 sequences, 6% to 9.5% of which are singletons. Sequenced input: PBMCs or a T cell subset sorted from them (not recorded which). The source is a man younger than 35 who had mild COVID-19 (a few samples of this study predate the infection). Cell type and time point are not known.

This chain links TRBV5-1 with TRBJ1-1; 7 bases match TRBD1. Germline loops: CDR1 SGHRS, CDR2 YFSETQ. V shed 0 bases, J shed 4 bases, and the junction held 3 bases outside the gene matches. The CDR3 has 14 residues. CDR3 protein: CASSLEQGSTEAFF. For the CDR3, the DNA is TGCGCCAGCAGCTTGGAACAGGGGAGCACTGAAGCTTTCTTT.

This rearrangement joins TRBV5-1 to TRBJ2-5, with D tentatively TRBD2 (6 bases). V gave up 7 bases and J gave up 1 base, with 11 bases separating them. The CDR3 totals 13 residues. Per the germline V gene, CDR1 is SGHRS and CDR2 is YFSETQ. CDR3 region: CASFGGPQETQYF. In DNA, the CDR3 is TGCGCCAGCTTCGGGGGACCCCAAGAGACCCAGTACTTC. The complete variable domain, with remaining parts taken from reference TRBV5-1 and TRBJ2-5, reads KAGVTQTPRYLIKTRGQQVTLSCSPISGHRSVSWYQQTPGQGLQFLFEYFSETQRNKGNFPGRFSGRQFSNSRSEMNVSTLELGDSALYLCASFGGPQETQYFGPGTRLLVL.

This clonotype showed up just a few times. The chain joins TRBV5-1 to TRBJ2-3; D unclear. Trimming cost V 2 bases and J 1 base, with 11 bases left between them. The CDR3 is made up of 15 amino acids. Germline lookup yields CDR1 SGHRS and CDR2 YFSETQ. The CDR3 sequence: CASSFGIIGTDTQYF. In nucleotides, the CDR3 is TGCGCCAGCAGCTTCGGAATTATAGGCACAGATACGCAGTATTTT.

This clonotype was found many times. The junction differs from germline at one of its ends, possibly a read error. This chain joins TRBV5-1 and TRBJ1-1; D possibly corresponds to TRBD1 (5 bases). Germline-derived CDR1 and CDR2 are SGHRS and YFSETQ. This CDR3 is 15 amino acids long. In DNA form, the CDR3 reads TGCGCCAGCAGCTTGGCGCCAGGGATGAACATTGAAGCTTTCTTT. This translates into CASSLAPGMNIEAFF.

This chain connects TRBV11-2 to TRBJ2-3, with D unresolved. V was shortened by 5 bases and J by 6 bases, with 9 bases between the two germline ends. CDR3 length equals 12 residues. Germline CDR1 and CDR2: SGHAT and FQNNGV. CDR3 nucleotide sequence: TGTGCCAGCAGCCGCAATAGGGATACGCAGTATTTT. It is translated as CASSRNRDTQYF.

This clonotype was recorded many times. The rearrangement joins TRBV7-2 to TRBJ2-1; TRBD1 is a possible D gene (6 bases). In germline, CDR1 is SGHTA, CDR2 FQGNSA. With 5 bases removed from V and 7 bases from J, the gap between germline ends came to 9 bases. The CDR3 covers 12 residues. CDR3 protein: CASSIRGNEQFF. The DNA of the CDR3 is TGTGCCAGCAGCATCAGGGGTAATGAGCAGTTCTTC.

The sample holds a few counts of this clonotype. V is TRBV6-2 or TRBV6-3 and J is TRBJ1-2; D might be TRBD1 (5 bases). In germline, CDR1 is MNHEY, CDR2 SVGEGT. Trimming removed 6 bases from V and 3 bases from J, with 14 bases in between. The CDR3 totals 14 residues. In DNA form, the CDR3 reads TGTGCCAGCAGACTCTCGGGCAGGGACTATGGCTACACCTTC. Translated, it gives CASRLSGRDYGYTF.

The chain has TRBV2 and TRBJ2-7, with D perhaps matching TRBD1 (5 bases). Germline V gene sequence: CDR1 SNHLY, CDR2 FYNNEI. The CDR3 contains 16 residues. Trimming took 3 bases from V and 4 from J, leaving 19 bases between them. The CDR3 DNA reads TGTGCCAGCAGTGAGGGGCTGAATAACTTCGTTTACGAGCAGTACGTC. Its protein is CASSEGLNNFVYEQYV.